There are many counts of the clone carrying this T cell receptor beta chain. Its antigen is unknown. Time point defined: newly diagnosed GD, antithyroid drugs for less than 3 months. The authors made the TCR library using RNA they extracted from PBMCs. The sample originates from a study of regulatory T cells in long-lasting Graves disease. Background on the study: Antithyroid drugs had been taken by newly diagnosed Graves' patients for under 3 months.

Whole-study results and caveats: TCR diversity was lower in persistent Graves' patients than in newly diagnosed ones.

Germline CDR1 reads DFQATT; CDR2 reads SNEGSKA (reference sequence). Trimming took 5 bases from V and 1 from J, leaving 17 bases between them. The CDR3 is made up of 15 amino acids. According to the study, TCR beta libraries were built with iRepertoire HTBI primers and CDR3-region Arm-PCR. From the multiplex PCR reads, TCRdb called clonotypes with MiXCR, one entry per CDR3 protein. Among 320,000 or so distinct CDR3 sequences listed, more than 15% were seen once. The source material was peripheral blood mononuclear cells (PBMCs), sampled at new diagnosis, from a patient treated with antithyroid drugs. V and J are TRBV20-1 and TRBJ1-1; D not certain. The TCR originated in a female donor with Graves disease. CDR3 nucleotides: TGCAGTGCTGGGCCTCAATCGAAAGGGAACACTGAAGCTTTCTTT. Residues: CSAGPQSKGNTEAFF.